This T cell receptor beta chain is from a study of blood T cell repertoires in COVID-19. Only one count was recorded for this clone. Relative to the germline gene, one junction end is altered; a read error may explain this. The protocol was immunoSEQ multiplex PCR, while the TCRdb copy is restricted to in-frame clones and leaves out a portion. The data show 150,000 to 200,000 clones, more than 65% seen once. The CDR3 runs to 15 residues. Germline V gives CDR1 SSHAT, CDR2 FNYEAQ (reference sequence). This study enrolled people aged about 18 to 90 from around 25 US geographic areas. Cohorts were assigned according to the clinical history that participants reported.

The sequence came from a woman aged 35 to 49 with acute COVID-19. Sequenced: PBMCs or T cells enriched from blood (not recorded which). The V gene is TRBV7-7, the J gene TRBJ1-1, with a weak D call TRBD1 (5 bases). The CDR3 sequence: CASSPMAGSGTEAFF. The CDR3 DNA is TGTGCTAGCAGCCCCATGGCAGGGTCGGGCACTGAAGCTTTCTTT.